This TCR beta chain was captured in a study of blood T cell dynamics during melanoma immunotherapy. The wider study: Patients with metastatic melanoma got pembrolizumab or nivolumab-ipilimumab as first-line care. Whole-study findings and limits: PBMC repertoires of eventual disease-control patients split at W3 into clonality or diversity gains. It remained unknown if the driving T cell clones were melanoma-specific.

V lost 5 bases and J lost 0, with 14 bases in between. This CDR3 comprises 16 residues. Per germline, CDR1 SGHTA and CDR2 FQGNSA. Clones were sequenced by immunoSEQ multiplex PCR, and TCRdb holds only the in-frame ones, with some missing. The sample shows approximately 20,000 clones, around 90% of them seen only once. Concerning this clone itself: Its antigen is currently unknown.

The time point here: week 3, after first cycle of checkpoint inhibitor. Sampling occurred pretreatment (T0) and at week 3 (W3), after cycle one of checkpoint blockade. The chain has TRBV7-2 and TRBJ2-1; a possible D gene is TRBD2 (5 bases). This receptor was taken from a human donor with melanoma. This specimen was blood, taken from a patient treated with checkpoint blockade. The CDR3 region has the DNA TGTGCCAGCAGCCCTACCACTAGGGCCTCCTACAATGAGCAGTTCTTC. Translating it yields CASSPTTRASYNEQFF.